This TCR beta chain was obtained from a study of PD-L1 blockade in urothelial cancer. Across the whole study: Samples came from 3 weeks, at the second dose, and 6 weeks into treatment.

There are 19 residues in the CDR3. CDR1 and CDR2 (germline): SNHLY, FYNNEI. Trimming took off 3 bases at V and 4 bases at J, with 28 bases between the two ends. Noted time point: peripheral blood 6 weeks after treatment start. Sequenced by immunoSEQ multiplex PCR; TCRdb stores in-frame clones only, minus some. Among about 43,000 clones listed, roughly 80% were seen once. This sequence was found in a man in his sixties with urothelial cancer. V gene TRBV2 combines with J gene TRBJ2-7, with D perhaps TRBD1 (6 bases). This sample comprised PBMCs, obtained around atezolizumab (anti-PD-L1) treatment. CDR3 sequence: CASSEIRGWATKLIYEQYF. The CDR3 DNA reads as TGTGCCAGCAGTGAGATTAGGGGGTGGGCGACAAAACTTATTTACGAGCAGTACTTC.